This T cell receptor (beta chain) was recovered during a study of regulatory T cells in long-lasting Graves disease. Relying on iRepertoire HTBI primers and Arm-PCR of CDR3 regions, the team built TCR beta libraries. A single record per CDR3 protein comes from TCRdb applying MiXCR to the multiplex PCR reads. Of under 350,000 distinct CDR3 sequences listed, roughly a fifth were seen once; the top ten hold roughly 50%. The time point was: persistent/refractory GD, antithyroid drugs over 5 years with positive TRAb. There was RNA extracted from PBMCs, and the TCR library was made from it. This CDR3 is built from 13 residues. Germline V gives CDR1 SQVTM, CDR2 ANQGSEA. With 7 bases clipped from V and 7 bases from J, the junction kept 8 bases outside the gene matches. Study outcomes and limitations: The analysis examined peripheral blood only and excluded thyroid tissue.

This clonotype was counted only a few times. Its antigen is not identified. The sequencing used peripheral blood mononuclear cells (PBMCs), collected when the disease was refractory, from a patient treated with antithyroid drugs. This chain joins TRBV29-1 and TRBJ2-5; 11 nucleotides line up with TRBD1. The sequence came from a female donor with Graves disease. The CDR3 sequence: CSARPGTGGTQYF. CDR3 nucleotides: TGCAGCGCCCGCCCCGGGACAGGGGGGACCCAGTACTTC.